The present T cell receptor (beta chain) was sequenced within a study of tumour-infiltrating T cells in Burkitt lymphoma (dated by TCRdb to the early 2020s). As for the study more broadly: All epidemiological subtypes of Burkitt lymphoma were represented in the cohort, which was made up of around 75 patients. When TCR repertoire data were correlated with clinical outcome, productive clonality turned out to predict both overall and progression-free survival, independent of established prognosticators, age at diagnosis among them.

V is pared back by 1 base and J by 5 bases, with 12 bases lying between the germline termini. From a lookup of the germline V gene (reference sequence), CDR1 and CDR2 are GTSNPN and SVGIG. The CDR3 runs 13 residues from the cysteine to the phenylalanine. The only DNA kept is the CDR3, 39 bases in frame from the first base. Broader findings and caveats from the paper: Several public clonotypes were found to be shared across numerous Burkitt lymphoma patients, which suggests a shared tumour neoantigen selection that is absent from diffuse large B-cell lymphoma.

The library was made by the immunoSEQ multiplex PCR assay. As stored in TCRdb, this immuneACCESS dataset retains in-frame rearrangements with V and J assigned. A fraction of the clones does not appear; measured against another copy, unresolved V genes explain less than half of the discrepancy, and the remainder lacks a known reason. For this sample there are thousands of clones; 11% to 15% appear just once. The ten largest clones represent approximately 20% of the sample. As concerns this clone: The specificity of this receptor is unknown. No base quality information exists; no much larger clone differs at one position.

The sequence is built from TRBV30 and TRBJ2-7; tentative D gene TRBD1, with 5 bases matching. Input material: tumor tissue. The TCR comes from a human donor with Burkitt lymphoma. The CDR3 amino acid sequence is: CAWSESGWNEQYF. The nucleotide sequence reads TGTGCCTGGAGTGAGTCAGGGTGGAACGAGCAGTACTTC. Here the CDR3 is joined to the reference TRBV30 and TRBJ2-7 genes, and the full variable domain is: SQTIHQWPATLVQPVGSPLSLECTVEGTSNPNLYWYRQAAGRGLQLLFYSVGIGQISSEVPQNLSASRPQDRQFILSSKKLLLSDSGFYLCAWSESGWNEQYFGPGTRLTVT.